The T cell receptor beta chain described here comes from a study of human T cells and chemical hapten exposure. Germline lookup yields CDR1 SGHTA and CDR2 FQGNSA. The CDR3 consists of 16 residues. V lost 5 bases and J 5 bases, leaving 18 bases between the germline ends. This clonotype was found a few times. Described time point: healthy volunteer bleed at 6 weeks. Unseparated into fractions, whole blood served as the source from which total RNA was extracted. Unique molecular identifiers were attached to individual cDNA molecules during library preparation. Source study methods: TCRs per sample had a median of around 100,000 and ranged from about 23,224 to 700,000. TCRdb reprocessed the RACE reads with MiXCR, giving one entry per CDR3 protein. These V and J calls are TCRdb output, not the study's own analysis. The sample lists tens of thousands of distinct CDR3 sequences; about 9% were seen once.

This sequence was found in a male donor in good health. Some clones in this sample may be carry-over from other donors' samples. Sequencing was carried out using whole blood. The V gene is TRBV7-2, the J gene TRBJ2-2, with D tentatively TRBD1 (6 bases). CDR3 loop: CASSPRTAFPTGELFF. CDR3 coding DNA: TGTGCCAGCAGCCCGCGGACAGCTTTTCCGACCGGGGAGCTGTTTTTT.